These 4 T cell receptor beta chains originate from one sample sequenced in a study of shared clonotypes between healthy human individuals. Some clones are missing from TCRdb's copy, which holds only in-frame ones; the method was immunoSEQ multiplex PCR. The data show about 530,000 clones, with roughly 95% seen just once and approximately 0.06% held by the top ten. The sequencing input was naive CD4+ T cells sorted from blood. Subset in this sample: CD45RA+ positively selected. These receptors all come from a woman between 25 and 40 years old in good health.

This chain uses TRBV5-1 with TRBJ2-3; 8 nucleotides align to TRBD2. This CDR3 region has 15 residues. Per germline, CDR1 SGHRS and CDR2 YFSETQ. V lost 4 bases and J lost 0; bases outside the gene matches: 4. The CDR3 DNA reads TGCGCCAGCAGCCCGCGGGAGGCGAGCACAGATACGCAGTATTTT. This sequence encodes CASSPREASTDTQYF.

This rearrangement joins TRBV28 to TRBJ2-7; D unclear. Germline V CDR1 and CDR2: MDHEN, SYDVKM. CDR3 size: 14 residues. The CDR3 region has the DNA TGTGCAGCAGAGAGGCGGACGGCCTCCTACGAGCAGTACTTC. Amino acid sequence: CAAERRTASYEQYF.

The V and J genes are TRBV28 and TRBJ1-5, with D uncertain. Germline values: CDR1 MDHEN, CDR2 SYDVKM. This CDR3 has 15 amino acids. V was clipped by 5 bases and J by 2 bases, with 13 bases between them. CDR3 DNA sequence: TGTGCCAGCAGTCGCACGACACTAGGCAATCAGCCCCAGCATTTT. It encodes CASSRTTLGNQPQHF.

This chain connects TRBV18 to TRBJ1-1; the D gene is possibly TRBD1 (5 bases). The CDR3 runs 14 residues. Trimming pared 6 bases from V and 3 bases from J, leaving 14 bases between. The germline CDR1 and CDR2 sequences are KGHSH and LQKENI. CDR3 nucleotide sequence: TGTGCCAGCTCCCCAGCGGGGGGGGACACTGAAGCTTTCTTT. Translating it yields CASSPAGGDTEAFF. The variable domain in full, completed from reference TRBV18 and TRBJ1-1, reads NAGVMQNPRHLVRRRGQEARLRCSPMKGHSHVYWYRQLPEEGLKFMVYLQKENIIDESGMPKERFSAEFPKEGPSILRIQQVVRGDSAAYFCASSPAGGDTEAFFGQGTRLTVV.